Listed here are 15 T cell receptor beta chains from one sample, sequenced in a study of control samples from healthy donors and cancer patients. Sequencing used immunoSEQ multiplex PCR; TCRdb keeps in-frame clones, though not all of them. This table has roughly 190,000 clones, roughly nine tenths appearing once. Sequencing was performed on blood. These receptors were obtained from a man under 40 in good health.

V is TRBV3-1 (or the pseudogene TRBV3-2) and J is TRBJ1-2, with D possibly TRBD1 on 5 matching bases. CDR3 length: 16 amino acids. Germline loops: CDR1 LGHDT, CDR2 YNNKEL (reference sequence). With 0 bases removed from V and 4 bases from J, the gap between germline ends came to 15 bases. The chain's CDR3 is CASSQEGPGSFYGYTF. Written as DNA, the CDR3 is TGTGCCAGCAGCCAAGAGGGGCCCGGAAGTTTCTATGGCTACACCTTC.

V gene TRBV3-1 (or the pseudogene TRBV3-2) combines with J gene TRBJ1-6; TRBD1 is a possible D gene (6 bases). CDR1 and CDR2 (germline): LGHDT, YNNKEL (reference sequence). This CDR3 is 15 amino acids long. The V end lost 6 bases, the J end lost 7 bases, and 16 bases lay between the germline ends. The CDR3 DNA reads TGTGCCAGCAGTGACCGGGGGGCTAGGAATTCACCCCTCCACTTT. It yields the protein CASSDRGARNSPLHF.

The chain uses TRBV7-6 and TRBJ1-4; D unresolved. Germline CDR1 and CDR2: SGHVS and FNYEAQ. The CDR3 consists of 14 residues. Trimming removed 2 bases from V and 7 bases from J, with 11 bases in between. CDR3 nucleotide sequence: TGTGCCAGCAGCTTAACCCCCCCGGCTGAAAAACTGTTTTTT. Amino acids: CASSLTPPAEKLFF.

The chain has TRBV19 and TRBJ1-2, with a weak D call TRBD1 (5 bases). This CDR3 region has 14 residues. Trimming left V 5 bases short and J 7 bases short, with 17 bases between. Germline CDR1 is LNHDA and CDR2 is SQIVND (reference sequence). The CDR3 region has the DNA TGTGCCAGTAGTTCCAGGGTGCGGGATCTTGGCTACACCTTC. Translated, it gives CASSSRVRDLGYTF.

J is TRBJ1-4 and V is TRBV6-5, with TRBD1 matching over 7 bases. The CDR3 totals 15 residues. After removal of 6 bases from V and 4 bases from J, the junction contained 8 bases not matched to a gene. CDR1 is MNHEY, CDR2 SVGAGI, per germline. The CDR3 DNA reads TGTGCCAGCAGGGGGGGGGACAGTATTAATGAAAAACTGTTTTTT. Its translation is CASRGGDSINEKLFF.

This chain connects TRBV27 to TRBJ1-4, with TRBD1 matching over 7 bases. Germline V gene sequence: CDR1 MNHEY, CDR2 SMNVEV (reference sequence). V dropped 5 bases and J dropped 2; count of bases not matched to a gene: 5. The length of the CDR3 is 15 residues. The CDR3 DNA reads as TGTGCCAGCAGTCCGCGGGGACAGACTAATGAAAAACTGTTTTTT. Its translation is CASSPRGQTNEKLFF.

The V and J genes are TRBV10-1 and TRBJ1-4; 8 bases are a match to TRBD1. The J segment lost 4 bases and the V segment lost 3 bases, leaving 13 bases of the junction unmatched. CDR3 length: 18 amino acids. Germline CDR1 WNHNN, CDR2 SYGVQD (reference sequence). As DNA, the CDR3 is TGCGCCAGCAGTGACCGGACAGGGTCCGTCCGGGGTAATGAAAAACTGTTTTTT. It codes for CASSDRTGSVRGNEKLFF.

This clone appeared a few times. V gene TRBV5-1 combines with J gene TRBJ1-1, with D hard to call. The CDR3 extends over 14 amino acids. In germline, CDR1 is SGHRS, CDR2 YFSETQ. Trimming took off 0 bases at V and 0 bases at J, with 6 bases between the two ends. In nucleotides, the CDR3 is TGCGCCAGCAGCTTGGTGGCGGTGAACACTGAAGCTTTCTTT. Amino acids: CASSLVAVNTEAFF.

V and J are TRBV6-5 and TRBJ2-3, with 9 bases fitting TRBD2. Germline V gives CDR1 MNHEY, CDR2 SVGAGI. Trimming cost V 8 bases and J 8 bases; bases outside gene matches: 11. The CDR3 contains 14 residues. DNA of the CDR3: TGTGCCAGCTATATGGTAGCGGGGGCTGGTACGCAGTATTTT. This translates into CASYMVAGAGTQYF.

The chain uses TRBV5-6 and TRBJ1-3; no clear D. Germline loops: CDR1 SGHDT, CDR2 YYEEEE. The V and J ends lost 6 bases and 4 bases respectively, with 11 bases between them. There are 13 residues in the CDR3. This CDR3 reads CASTGLWGNTIYF. The CDR3 DNA reads TGTGCCAGCACGGGATTGTGGGGAAACACCATATATTTT.

V gene TRBV30 combines with J gene TRBJ2-7; D not resolved. Looked up from germline, CDR1 is GTSNPN and CDR2 is SVGIG (reference sequence). V lost 3 bases to trimming and J lost 6 bases, with 12 bases between them. CDR3 length: 12 residues. The CDR3 region has the DNA TGTGCCTGGAGCGCTCGAAAGGGCGAGCAGTACTTC. Protein: CAWSARKGEQYF.

J is TRBJ2-1 and V is TRBV18, with a possible D match to TRBD2 (6 bases). This CDR3 region has 15 residues. CDR1 KGHSH and CDR2 LQKENI come from the germline V gene. V was shortened by 2 bases and J by 8 bases, with 16 bases between the two germline ends. CDR3 DNA: TGTGCCAGCTCACCAAAAGCGGGCCCTTGGGATGAGCAGTTCTTC. Its translation: CASSPKAGPWDEQFF.

V and J are TRBV7-2 and TRBJ1-2; D gene ambiguous. Per the germline V gene, CDR1 is SGHTA and CDR2 is FQGNSA. The V end was cut by 2 bases, the J end by 6 bases, with 7 bases between. The CDR3 is 12 residues long. The CDR3 region is CASSLNRDGYTF. The CDR3 DNA reads TGTGCCAGCAGCTTAAATAGGGATGGCTACACCTTC.

The chain recombines TRBV30 with TRBJ1-3; the D gene is possibly TRBD1 (5 bases). Germline V gene data show CDR1 as GTSNPN and CDR2 as SVGIG (reference sequence). The CDR3 is 12 residues long. The V gene lost 7 bases and the J gene lost 2 bases, with 9 bases spanning the gap. CDR3 loop: CALQATGNTIYF. As DNA, the CDR3 is TGTGCCTTACAGGCTACTGGAAACACCATATATTTT.

The chain links TRBV25-1 to TRBJ1-6, with D unclear. The ends were cut back, 1 base at V and 7 bases at J, with 8 bases in the middle. The germline gives CDR1 MGHDK, CDR2 SYGVNS. The CDR3 spans 14 residues. The CDR3 DNA reads TGTGCCAGCAGTGAATTAATAGGAAATTCACCCCTCCACTTT. It codes for CASSELIGNSPLHF. The complete variable domain, with remaining parts taken from reference TRBV25-1 and TRBJ1-6, reads EADIYQTPRYLVIGTGKKITLECSQTMGHDKMYWYQQDPGMELHLIHYSYGVNSTEKGDLSSESTVSRIRTEHFPLTLESARPSHTSQYLCASSELIGNSPLHFGNGTRLTVT.